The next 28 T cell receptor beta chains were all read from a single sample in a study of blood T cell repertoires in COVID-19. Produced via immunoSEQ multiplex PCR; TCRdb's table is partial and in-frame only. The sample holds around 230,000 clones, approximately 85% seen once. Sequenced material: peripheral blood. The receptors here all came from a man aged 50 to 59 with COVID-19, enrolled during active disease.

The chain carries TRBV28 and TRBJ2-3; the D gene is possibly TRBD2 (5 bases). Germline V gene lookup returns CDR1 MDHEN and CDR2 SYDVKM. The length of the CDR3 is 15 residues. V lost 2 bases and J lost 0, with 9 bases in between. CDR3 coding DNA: TGTGCCAGCAGTTTAGTGGGAGTTAGCACAGATACGCAGTATTTT. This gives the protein CASSLVGVSTDTQYF.

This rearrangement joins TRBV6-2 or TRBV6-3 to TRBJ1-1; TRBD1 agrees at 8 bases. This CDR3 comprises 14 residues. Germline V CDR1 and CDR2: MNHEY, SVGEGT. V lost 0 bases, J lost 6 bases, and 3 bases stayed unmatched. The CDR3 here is CASSYSDRVAEAFF. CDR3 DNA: TGTGCCAGCAGTTACTCGGACAGGGTCGCTGAAGCTTTCTTT.

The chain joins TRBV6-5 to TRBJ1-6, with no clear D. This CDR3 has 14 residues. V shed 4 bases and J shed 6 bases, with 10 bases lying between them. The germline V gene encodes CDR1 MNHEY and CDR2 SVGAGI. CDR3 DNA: TGTGCCAGCAGTTTCGAGGATAGTAATTCACCCCTCCACTTT. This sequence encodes CASSFEDSNSPLHF.

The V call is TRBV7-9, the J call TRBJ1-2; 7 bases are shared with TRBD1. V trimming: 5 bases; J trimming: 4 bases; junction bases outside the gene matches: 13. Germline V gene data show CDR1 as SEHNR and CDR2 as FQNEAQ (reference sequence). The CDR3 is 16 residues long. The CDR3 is CASSPGDSILGYGYTF. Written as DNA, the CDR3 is TGTGCCAGCAGCCCCGGGGACAGTATTCTTGGCTATGGCTACACCTTC.

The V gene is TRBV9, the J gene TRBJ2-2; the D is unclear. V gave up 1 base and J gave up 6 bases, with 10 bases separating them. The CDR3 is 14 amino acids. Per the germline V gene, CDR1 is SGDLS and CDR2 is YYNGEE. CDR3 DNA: TGTGCCAGCAGCGTAACTACGGCCCCCGGGGAGCTGTTTTTT. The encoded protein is CASSVTTAPGELFF.

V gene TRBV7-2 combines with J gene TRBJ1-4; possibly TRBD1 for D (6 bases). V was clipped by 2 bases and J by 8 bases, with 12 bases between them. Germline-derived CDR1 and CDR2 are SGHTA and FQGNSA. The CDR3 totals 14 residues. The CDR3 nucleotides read TGTGCCAGCAGCTTATACAGGGTTCAAGAAAAACTGTTTTTT. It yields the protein CASSLYRVQEKLFF.

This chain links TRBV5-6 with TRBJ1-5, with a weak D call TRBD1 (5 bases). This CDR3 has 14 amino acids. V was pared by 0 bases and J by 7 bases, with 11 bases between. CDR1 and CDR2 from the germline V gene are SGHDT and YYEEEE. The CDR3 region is CASSLAGSGQPQHF. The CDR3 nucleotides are TGTGCCAGCAGCTTGGCTGGGTCAGGGCAGCCCCAGCATTTT.

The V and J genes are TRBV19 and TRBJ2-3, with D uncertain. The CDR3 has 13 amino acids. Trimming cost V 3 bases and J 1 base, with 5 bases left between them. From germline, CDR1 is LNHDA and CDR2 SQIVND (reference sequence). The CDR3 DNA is TGTGCCAGTAGTATGGCAGGCACAGATACGCAGTATTTT. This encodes CASSMAGTDTQYF.

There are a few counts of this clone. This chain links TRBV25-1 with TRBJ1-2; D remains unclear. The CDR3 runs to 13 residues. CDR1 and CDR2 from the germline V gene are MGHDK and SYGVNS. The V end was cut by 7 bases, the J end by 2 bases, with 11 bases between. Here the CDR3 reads CASTQAGNYGYTF. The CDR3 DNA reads TGTGCCAGCACCCAAGCAGGCAACTATGGCTACACCTTC.

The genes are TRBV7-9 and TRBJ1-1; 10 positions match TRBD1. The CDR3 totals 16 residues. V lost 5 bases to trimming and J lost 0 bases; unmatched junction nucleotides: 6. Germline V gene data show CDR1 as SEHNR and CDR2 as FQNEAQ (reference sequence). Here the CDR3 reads CASSPGQGDMNTEAFF. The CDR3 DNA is TGTGCCAGCAGCCCCGGACAGGGGGATATGAACACTGAAGCTTTCTTT.

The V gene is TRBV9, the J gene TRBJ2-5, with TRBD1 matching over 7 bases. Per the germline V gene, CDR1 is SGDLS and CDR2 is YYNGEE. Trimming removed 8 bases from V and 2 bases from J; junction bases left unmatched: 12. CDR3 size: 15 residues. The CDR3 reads CASARLGQRQETQYF. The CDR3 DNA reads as TGTGCCAGTGCCCGCTTGGGACAGCGGCAAGAGACCCAGTACTTC.

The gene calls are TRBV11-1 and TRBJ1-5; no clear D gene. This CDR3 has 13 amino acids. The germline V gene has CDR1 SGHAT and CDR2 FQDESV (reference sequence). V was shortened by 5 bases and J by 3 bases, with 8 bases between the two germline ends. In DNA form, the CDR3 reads TGTGCCAGCAGCAAAAGCCCCAATCAGCCCCAGCATTTT. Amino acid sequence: CASSKSPNQPQHF.

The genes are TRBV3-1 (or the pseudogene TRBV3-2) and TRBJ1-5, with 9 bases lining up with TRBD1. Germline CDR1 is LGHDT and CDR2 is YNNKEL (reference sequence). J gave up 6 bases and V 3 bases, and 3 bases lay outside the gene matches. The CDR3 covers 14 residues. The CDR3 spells CASSQTGGTQPQHF. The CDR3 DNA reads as TGTGCCAGCAGCCAGACAGGGGGAACTCAGCCCCAGCATTTT.

This chain's CDR3 is CASSSTDNYEQYF. The CDR3 DNA reads as TGTGCCAGCAGCTCGACAGACAACTACGAGCAGTACTTC. V is TRBV7-6 and J is TRBJ2-7, with D possibly being TRBD1 (5 bases). This CDR3 comprises 13 residues. The V end was cut by 4 bases, the J end by 3 bases, with 10 bases between. In germline, CDR1 is SGHVS, CDR2 FNYEAQ.

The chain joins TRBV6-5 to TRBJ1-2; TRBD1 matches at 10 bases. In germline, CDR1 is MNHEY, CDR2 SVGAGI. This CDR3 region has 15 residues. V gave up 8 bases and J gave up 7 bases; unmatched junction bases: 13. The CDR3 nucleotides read TGTGCCAGCGGCGACAGGGGGCGAATACTCCCTGGCTACACCTTC. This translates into CASGDRGRILPGYTF.

Here the CDR3 DNA reads TGTGCCAGCAGCCAAGGCAGGGTGATGGGGGGCTACACCTTC. Translation: CASSQGRVMGGYTF. The chain is built from TRBV3-1 (or the pseudogene TRBV3-2) and TRBJ1-2; TRBD1 is a possible D gene (5 bases). Trimming pared 1 base from V and 8 bases from J, leaving 14 bases between. Germline lookup yields CDR1 LGHDT and CDR2 YNNKEL (reference sequence). The CDR3 loop spans 14 amino acids.

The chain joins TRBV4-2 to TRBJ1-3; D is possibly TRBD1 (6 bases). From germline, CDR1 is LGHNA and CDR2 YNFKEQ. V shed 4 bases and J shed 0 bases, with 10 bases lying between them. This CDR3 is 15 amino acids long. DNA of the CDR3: TGTGCCAGCAGCCCTACAGGGAGCTCTGGAAACACCATATATTTT. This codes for CASSPTGSSGNTIYF.

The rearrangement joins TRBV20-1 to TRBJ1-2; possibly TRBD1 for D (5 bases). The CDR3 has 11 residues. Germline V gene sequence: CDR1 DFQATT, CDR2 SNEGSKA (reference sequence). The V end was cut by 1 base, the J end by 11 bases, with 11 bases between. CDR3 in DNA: TGCAGTGCTAGAGCAGAAGGGGAATACACCTTC. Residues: CSARAEGEYTF.

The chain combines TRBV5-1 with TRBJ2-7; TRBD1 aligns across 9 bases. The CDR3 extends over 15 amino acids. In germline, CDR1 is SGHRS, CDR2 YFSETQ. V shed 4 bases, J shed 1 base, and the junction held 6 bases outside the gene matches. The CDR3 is CASSRGQGMSYEQYF. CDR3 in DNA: TGCGCCAGCAGCCGTGGACAGGGGATGTCCTACGAGCAGTACTTC.

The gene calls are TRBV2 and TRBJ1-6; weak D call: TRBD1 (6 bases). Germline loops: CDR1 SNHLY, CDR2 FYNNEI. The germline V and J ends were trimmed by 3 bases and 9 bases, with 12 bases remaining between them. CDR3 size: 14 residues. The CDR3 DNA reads TGTGCCAGCAGTGATGGAGGGGGGGTTTCACCCCTCCACTTT. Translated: CASSDGGGVSPLHF.

In DNA form, the CDR3 reads TGTGCCAGCAGCCGGGGAGGCCCCGGGGAGCTGTTTTTT. Protein: CASSRGGPGELFF. The chain links TRBV28 to TRBJ2-2, with TRBD2 as a possible D gene (6 bases). The V gene lost 6 bases and the J gene lost 6 bases, with 11 bases spanning the gap. This CDR3 region has 13 residues. Germline V gives CDR1 MDHEN, CDR2 SYDVKM.

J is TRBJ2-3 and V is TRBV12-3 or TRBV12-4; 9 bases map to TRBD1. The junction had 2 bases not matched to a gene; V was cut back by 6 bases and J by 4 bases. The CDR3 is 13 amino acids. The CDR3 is CASRGTGSDTQYF. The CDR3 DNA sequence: TGTGCCAGCAGGGGGACAGGGTCAGATACGCAGTATTTT.

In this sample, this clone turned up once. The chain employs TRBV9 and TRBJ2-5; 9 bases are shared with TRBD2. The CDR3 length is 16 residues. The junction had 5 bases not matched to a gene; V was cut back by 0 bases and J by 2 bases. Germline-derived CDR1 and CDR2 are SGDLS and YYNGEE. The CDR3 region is CASSVGAGGEQETQYF. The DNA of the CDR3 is TGTGCCAGCAGCGTAGGAGCGGGGGGCGAGCAAGAGACCCAGTACTTC.

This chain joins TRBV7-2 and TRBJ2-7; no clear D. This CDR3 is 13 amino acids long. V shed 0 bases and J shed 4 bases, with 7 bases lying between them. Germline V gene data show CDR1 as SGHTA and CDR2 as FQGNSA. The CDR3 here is CASSLATKYEQYF. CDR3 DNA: TGTGCCAGCAGCTTAGCTACTAAGTACGAGCAGTACTTC.

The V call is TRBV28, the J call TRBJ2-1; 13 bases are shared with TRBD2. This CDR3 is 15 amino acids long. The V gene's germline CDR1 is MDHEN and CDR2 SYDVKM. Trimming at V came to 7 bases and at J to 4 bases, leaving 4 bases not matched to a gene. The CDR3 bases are TGTGCCAGCAATAAACTAGCGGGGGGGTACAATGAGCAGTTCTTC. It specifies CASNKLAGGYNEQFF.

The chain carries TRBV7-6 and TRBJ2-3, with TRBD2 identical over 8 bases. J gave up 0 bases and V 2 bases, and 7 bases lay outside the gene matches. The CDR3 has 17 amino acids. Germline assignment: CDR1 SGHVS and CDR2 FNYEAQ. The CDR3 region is CASSLFGGATSTDTQYF. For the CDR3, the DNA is TGTGCCAGCAGCTTATTCGGGGGGGCTACTAGCACAGATACGCAGTATTTT. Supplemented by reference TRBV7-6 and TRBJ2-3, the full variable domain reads GAGVSQSPRYKVTKRGQDVALRCDPISGHVSLYWYRQALGQGPEFLTYFNYEAQQDKSGLPNDRFSAERPEGSISTLTIQRTEQRDSAMYRCASSLFGGATSTDTQYFGPGTRLTVL.

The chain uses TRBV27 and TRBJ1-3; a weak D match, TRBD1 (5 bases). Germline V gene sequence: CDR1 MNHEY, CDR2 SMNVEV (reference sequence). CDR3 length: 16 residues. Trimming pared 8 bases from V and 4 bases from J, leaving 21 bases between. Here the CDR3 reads CASPPTSSGAGNTIYF. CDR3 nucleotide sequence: TGTGCCAGCCCCCCGACATCTAGTGGGGCGGGAAACACCATATATTTT.

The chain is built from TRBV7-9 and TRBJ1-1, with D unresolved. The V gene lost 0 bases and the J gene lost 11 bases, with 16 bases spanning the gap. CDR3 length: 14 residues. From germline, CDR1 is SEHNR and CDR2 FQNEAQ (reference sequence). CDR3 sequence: CASSLAAGVPGAFF. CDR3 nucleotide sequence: TGTGCCAGCAGCTTAGCTGCGGGAGTGCCGGGGGCTTTCTTT.